Listed here is a single T cell receptor beta chain. Source study methods: Reference gene primer amplification yielded estimated nucleated cell counts. Generated by immunoSEQ multiplex PCR, the TCRdb table keeps only in-frame clones and is missing some. V and J calls and clone size are those listed in that table; D and trimming were worked out from the DNA. The sample has around 120,000 clones; roughly 87% are singletons. This sample was taken from a study of blood T cell repertoires in COVID-19. Across the study: The study drew acute and convalescent COVID-19 samples from the United States, Italy and Spain. T cells, B-cell-depleted T cells, or PBMCs provided the cDNA or gDNA that served as material.

From germline, CDR1 is ENHRY and CDR2 SYGVKD. The trim removed 6 bases at V and 0 bases at J, leaving 1 base unmatched. The CDR3 contains 13 residues. This receptor was identified in a human donor in a cohort sampled during active COVID-19. Sequenced sample: peripheral blood. V gene TRBV10-3 combines with J gene TRBJ1-1; TRBD1 agrees at 7 bases. CDR3 amino acids: CAIRDRMNTEAFF. The CDR3 bases are TGTGCCATCAGGGACAGGATGAACACTGAAGCTTTCTTT.